This T cell receptor (beta chain) was captured by sequencing in a study of shared clonotypes between healthy human individuals. Method: immunoSEQ multiplex PCR; TCRdb's copy keeps in-frame clones and lacks some. This sample has approximately 1.1 million clones; around 78% occur once, and the top ten carry under 0.6%. A few counts support this clone. Germline V gene data show CDR1 as LNHNV and CDR2 as YYDKDF (reference sequence). This CDR3 region has 13 residues. V lost 4 bases and J 2 bases, leaving 8 bases between the germline ends. This receptor was identified in a man younger than 30 in good health. Some clones in this sample may be carry-over from other donors' samples. The chain joins TRBV15 to TRBJ2-5; no definite D call. Sequencing was done on a sample of memory CD4+ T cells from PBMCs. Documented subset: CD45RA-negative fraction. This CDR3 is CATSNSYQETQYF. CDR3 sequence (DNA): TGTGCCACCAGCAACTCTTATCAAGAGACCCAGTACTTC.